These 22 T cell receptor beta chains came from one sample sequenced in a study of T cells in women clearing cervical HPV infection. Sequencing used immunoSEQ multiplex PCR; TCRdb keeps in-frame clones, though not all of them. The sample shows some 20,000 clones, and approximately 15% sits with its ten largest clones. Sequenced: blood buffy coat. These receptors originate from a woman between 18 and 70 years old with a cervical HPV16 infection that either progressed to CIN3+ or cleared (not recorded which).

This clone is medium-sized (0.01 to 0.1%) by frequency. The CDR3 goes on 3 residues after the read ends, and that part is filled in from the germline J gene. The chain has TRBV2 and TRBJ2-1; a possible D gene is TRBD2 (5 bases). This CDR3 spans 13 amino acids. Germline CDR1 SNHLY, CDR2 FYNNEI. V gave up 6 bases and J gave up 7 bases, with 13 bases separating them. The sequenced CDR3 bases are TGTGCCAGCAGCGCCCTCCCGGGGAATGAG. Its translation: CASSALPGNE. From start to end, the CDR3 is CASSALPGNEQFF.

Worth noting for this clone: The read finishes 3 residues shy of the CDR3 end, and the germline J gene is used to complete it. The genes are TRBV12-5 and TRBJ2-3, with D tentatively TRBD1 (6 bases). The CDR3 has 18 amino acids. The germline V gene has CDR1 LGHNT and CDR2 FRNRAP. Trimming stripped 4 bases from V and 4 bases from J, with 24 bases between. Incomplete CDR3 DNA: TGTGCTAGTGGTTCCCGCCGAGACAGGAATGGTCCGGCAGATACG. Encoded protein: CASGSRRDRNGPADT. The whole CDR3 protein is CASGSRRDRNGPADTQYF.

About this clone itself: The sequence runs out 3 residues before the end of the CDR3; the remainder is reconstructed from the germline J gene. This chain connects TRBV7-3 to TRBJ2-5, with 7 bases matching TRBD1. With 1 base clipped from V and 0 bases from J, the junction kept 2 bases outside the gene matches. Germline V gene sequence: CDR1 SGHTA, CDR2 FQGTGA. This CDR3 spans 15 amino acids. The CDR3 protein is CASSLMGTDQETQYF. The sequenced CDR3 bases are TGTGCCAGCAGCTTAATGGGGACAGACCAAGAGACC.

About this clone itself: Sequencing ends 3 residues short of the CDR3 end; the germline J gene provides the rest. J is TRBJ1-1 and V is TRBV20-1; tentative D call: TRBD1 (5 bases). V lost 1 base to trimming and J lost 1 base, with 10 bases between them. The germline gives CDR1 DFQATT, CDR2 SNEGSKA (reference sequence). This CDR3 region has 14 residues. The CDR3 DNA, read in part, is TGCAGTGCTAGAGGGGCCAGGGCGAACACTGAA. This gives the protein CSARGARANTE. Given in full, the CDR3 is CSARGARANTEAFF.

Points on this clone: The CDR3 extends 3 residues past the end of the read, so its final part is completed from the germline J gene. V and J are TRBV7-9 and TRBJ2-7; 10 nucleotides line up with TRBD1. This CDR3 has 13 amino acids. Per the germline V gene, CDR1 is SEHNR and CDR2 is FQNEAQ (reference sequence). V shed 5 bases and J 4 bases; nucleotides not matched to a gene: 2. CDR3 bases read: TGTGCCAGCAGCCCGGGACAGGGGTACGAG. This translates into CASSPGQGYE. The CDR3 as a whole reads CASSPGQGYEQYF.

As concerns this clone: From the germline J gene comes the end of the CDR3, since the read stops 3 residues before it. This chain connects TRBV7-6 to TRBJ2-3; weak D call: TRBD2 (5 bases). Germline CDR1 is SGHVS and CDR2 is FNYEAQ. The CDR3 covers 14 residues. V was cut by 5 bases and J by 2 bases, with 11 bases left in between. The CDR3 DNA, read in part, is TGTGCCAGCAGCCAAACGGACTTCACAGATACG. It specifies CASSQTDFTDT. The full CDR3 is CASSQTDFTDTQYF.

About this clone itself: The read ends 3 residues before the CDR3 terminus; that terminus is restored from the germline J gene. V usage is TRBV20-1 and J usage is TRBJ2-1; tentative D call: TRBD2 (7 bases). CDR1 is DFQATT and CDR2 is SNEGSKA in the germline V gene (reference sequence). The CDR3 covers 14 residues. V shed 5 bases and J shed 8 bases, with 19 bases lying between them. The covered CDR3 bases are TGCAGTGCTCACAACTCCCAGGGGAGGGATGAG. Translated, it gives CSAHNSQGRDE. The full CDR3 reads CSAHNSQGRDEQFF.

In the case of this clone: Read sequence stops 3 residues before the CDR3 end, and the germline J gene provides the missing end. This chain uses TRBV28 with TRBJ2-7; D ambiguous. This CDR3 region has 13 residues. In germline, CDR1 is MDHEN, CDR2 SYDVKM. Trimming removed 6 bases from V and 3 bases from J, with 12 bases in between. CDR3 DNA, as far as it was read: TGTGCCAGCAGCTCACAAAGATACTACGAG. Translated: CASSSQRYYE. The full CDR3 is CASSSQRYYEQYF.

Concerning this clone: The read ends 3 residues early relative to the CDR3; the germline J gene fills the gap. The rearrangement uses TRBV5-1 and TRBJ2-5, with 7 positions matching TRBD1. Trimming removed 4 bases from V and 2 bases from J; junction bases left unmatched: 8. CDR3 size: 15 residues. CDR1 SGHRS and CDR2 YFSETQ come from the germline V gene. CDR3 residues: CASSPQTGNQETQYF. Incomplete CDR3 DNA: TGCGCCAGCAGCCCCCAGACAGGGAATCAAGAGACC. The variable domain in full, completed from reference TRBV5-1 and TRBJ2-5, reads KAGVTQTPRYLIKTRGQQVTLSCSPISGHRSVSWYQQTPGQGLQFLFEYFSETQRNKGNFPGRFSGRQFSNSRSEMNVSTLELGDSALYLCASSPQTGNQETQYFGPGTRLLVL.

Concerning this clone itself: The CDR3 is cut off 3 residues early in the read; its end comes from the germline J gene. This chain joins TRBV30 and TRBJ1-2; 8 positions match TRBD1. The CDR3 covers 16 residues. The J segment lost 2 bases and the V segment lost 2 bases, leaving 10 bases of the junction unmatched. Germline V gene data show CDR1 as GTSNPN and CDR2 as SVGIG (reference sequence). The CDR3 bases that were read are TGTGCCTGGAGTCCCCCCGGGACAGGTTCCAACTATGGC. Translated, it gives CAWSPPGTGSNYG. The full CDR3 sequence reads CAWSPPGTGSNYGYTF.

Details on this clone: The read stops 3 residues short of the end of the CDR3; the missing end is completed from the germline J gene. This chain links TRBV30 with TRBJ1-4; D gene ambiguous. CDR1 and CDR2 (germline): GTSNPN, SVGIG (reference sequence). The CDR3 runs 12 residues. The CDR3 bases that were read are TGTGCCTGGAGTGTACTTGAGAGAGAA. It codes for CAWSVLERE. Given in full, the CDR3 is CAWSVLERELFF.

Comments on this clone: The read ends 3 residues shy of where the CDR3 ends; the end is completed using the germline J gene. This rearrangement joins TRBV4-2 to TRBJ2-1; 8 bases are shared with TRBD2. V lost 4 bases and J lost 1; bases outside the gene matches: 9. The CDR3 contains 17 residues. The germline V gene encodes CDR1 LGHNA and CDR2 YNFKEQ. CDR3 bases read: TGTGCCAGCAGCCCGGGGGGGGTAACAAGATCCTACAATGAG. Translated: CASSPGGVTRSYNE. Given in full, the CDR3 is CASSPGGVTRSYNEQFF.

Of note for this clone: The CDR3 extends 3 residues past the end of the read, so its final part is completed from the germline J gene. The chain links TRBV5-4 to TRBJ2-5, with a possible D match to TRBD1 (6 bases). The germline gives CDR1 SGHNT, CDR2 YYREEE (reference sequence). V was shortened by 3 bases and J by 0 bases, with 15 bases between the two germline ends. This CDR3 has 16 amino acids. CDR3 sequence: CASSYGQNLYQETQYF. The DNA read from the CDR3 is TGTGCCAGCAGCTACGGACAGAATTTGTACCAAGAGACC. Variable domain in full (rest from reference TRBV5-4 and TRBJ2-5): ETGVTQSPTHLIKTRGQQVTLRCSSQSGHNTVSWYQQALGQGPQFIFQYYREEENGRGNFPPRFSGLQFPNYSSELNVNALELDDSALYLCASSYGQNLYQETQYFGPGTRLLVL.

A note on this clone: The read gets to within 3 residues of the CDR3 end, and the germline J gene fills in the rest. The chain employs TRBV20-1 and TRBJ2-3, with 9 bases fitting TRBD2. The CDR3 is 16 residues long. V trimming: 3 bases; J trimming: 5 bases; junction bases outside the gene matches: 12. Looked up from germline, CDR1 is DFQATT and CDR2 is SNEGSKA (reference sequence). CDR3 in amino acids: CSASFARGGLKDTQYF. CDR3 DNA (partial): TGCAGTGCTAGTTTTGCGCGGGGGGGCCTAAAAGATACG.

Remarks on this clone: The read falls 3 residues short of the CDR3 end, and the missing part is taken from the germline J gene. The V call is TRBV18, the J call TRBJ2-5, with 11 bases fitting TRBD1. CDR1 is KGHSH, CDR2 LQKENI, per germline. This CDR3 spans 16 amino acids. V shed 6 bases and J 0 bases; nucleotides not matched to a gene: 6. CDR3 protein: CASSLEDRGHQETQYF. The CDR3 bases that were read are TGTGCCAGCTCGCTTGAGGACAGGGGGCACCAAGAGACC. Looking up the rest from reference TRBV18 and TRBJ2-5 gives the full variable domain: NAGVMQNPRHLVRRRGQEARLRCSPMKGHSHVYWYRQLPEEGLKFMVYLQKENIIDESGMPKERFSAEFPKEGPSILRIQQVVRGDSAAYFCASSLEDRGHQETQYFGPGTRLLVL.

Comment on this clone: The read ends 3 residues early relative to the CDR3; the germline J gene fills the gap. This rearrangement joins TRBV30 to TRBJ2-3, with 8 bases identical to TRBD1. The CDR3 extends over 14 amino acids. Trimming cost V 5 bases and J 2 bases; bases outside gene matches: 6. Germline V CDR1 and CDR2: GTSNPN, SVGIG (reference sequence). CDR3 DNA (partial): TGTGCCTGGGGACAGGGAAGTGTCACAGATACG. Translating it yields CAWGQGSVTDT. In full, the CDR3 is CAWGQGSVTDTQYF.

Points on this clone: The read gets to within 3 residues of the CDR3 end, and the germline J gene fills in the rest. The gene calls are TRBV5-1 and TRBJ1-3, with D perhaps TRBD1 (5 bases). The germline V gene has CDR1 SGHRS and CDR2 YFSETQ. This CDR3 is built from 15 residues. Trimming left V 3 bases short and J 3 bases short, with 13 bases between. This CDR3 reads CASSSGGAGGNTIYF. The CDR3 DNA, read in part, is TGCGCCAGCAGCTCGGGTGGGGCAGGTGGAAACACC.

In regard to this clone: The missing CDR3 end, 3 residues past where the read stops, is filled in from the germline J gene. The chain couples TRBV6-2 or TRBV6-3 to TRBJ1-3; weak D call: TRBD1 (5 bases). Per the germline V gene, CDR1 is MNHEY and CDR2 is SVGEGT. V lost 6 bases, J lost 1 base, and 10 bases lay in between. CDR3 length: 14 amino acids. CDR3 sequence reads: CASREQESGNTIYF. CDR3 DNA (partial): TGTGCCAGCAGAGAACAGGAGTCTGGAAACACC.

Of note for this clone: The read is 3 residues too short to cover the CDR3 end, so that end is filled in from the germline J gene. The J gene is TRBJ2-7, the V gene TRBV30; 7 bases are shared with TRBD1. Germline V gene lookup returns CDR1 GTSNPN and CDR2 SVGIG (reference sequence). The ends lost 1 base at V and 0 bases at J; junction bases unmatched: 9. The CDR3 extends over 16 amino acids. Partial CDR3 DNA: TGTGCCTGGAGTGCTCCGGACAGGAGAAGCTCCTACGAG. Amino acid sequence: CAWSAPDRRSSYE. The whole CDR3 region reads CAWSAPDRRSSYEQYF.

In regard to this clone: The read ends 3 residues shy of where the CDR3 ends; the end is completed using the germline J gene. This rearrangement joins TRBV6-2 or TRBV6-3 to TRBJ2-1, with 7 positions matching TRBD1. There are 14 residues in the CDR3. Losses at the gene ends were 6 bases for V and 5 bases for J; bases not matched to a gene: 7. Germline V gene lookup returns CDR1 MNHEY and CDR2 SVGEGT. The CDR3 spells CASRAGTVDNEQFF. CDR3 DNA (partial): TGTGCCAGCAGGGCCGGGACAGTAGACAATGAG.

As to this clone: The sequence runs out 3 residues before the end of the CDR3; the remainder is reconstructed from the germline J gene. This chain uses TRBV5-1 with TRBJ1-6; D ambiguous. The CDR3 sequence is 15 residues long. V dropped 0 bases and J dropped 7 bases, with 11 bases sitting between them. Looked up from germline, CDR1 is SGHRS and CDR2 is YFSETQ. The CDR3 DNA, read in part, is TGCGCCAGCAGCTTGGGAAGACAACGGAATTCACCC. Protein sequence: CASSLGRQRNSP. The CDR3, in full, reads CASSLGRQRNSPLHF.

With regard to this clone: The CDR3 end falls 3 residues outside the read, so it is completed with the germline J gene. This chain connects TRBV2 to TRBJ2-2, with D perhaps matching TRBD1 (6 bases). The ends were cut back, 6 bases at V and 6 bases at J, with 14 bases in the middle. This CDR3 region has 14 residues. Germline-derived CDR1 and CDR2 are SNHLY and FYNNEI. The part of the CDR3 DNA that was read is TGTGCCAGCAGCCGGACAGCCATAGCCGGGGAG. It translates to CASSRTAIAGE. In full, the CDR3 is CASSRTAIAGELFF. Full variable domain (missing parts from reference TRBV2 and TRBJ2-2): EPEVTQTPSHQVTQMGQEVILRCVPISNHLYFYWYRQILGQKVEFLVSFYNNEISEKSEIFDDQFSVERPDGSNFTLKIRSTKLEDSAMYFCASSRTAIAGELFFGEGSRLTVL.